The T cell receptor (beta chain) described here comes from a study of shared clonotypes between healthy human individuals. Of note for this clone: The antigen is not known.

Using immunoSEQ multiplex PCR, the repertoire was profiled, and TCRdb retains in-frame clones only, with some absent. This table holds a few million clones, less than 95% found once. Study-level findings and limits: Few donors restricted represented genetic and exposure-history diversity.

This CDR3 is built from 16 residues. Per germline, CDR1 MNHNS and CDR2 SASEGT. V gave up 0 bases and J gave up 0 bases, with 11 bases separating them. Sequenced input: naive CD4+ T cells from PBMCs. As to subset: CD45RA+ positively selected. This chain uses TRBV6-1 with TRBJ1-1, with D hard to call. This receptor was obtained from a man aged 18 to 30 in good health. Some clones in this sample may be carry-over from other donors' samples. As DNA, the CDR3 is TGTGCCAGCAGTGAAGCCCCTATGAACCTGAACACTGAAGCTTTCTTT. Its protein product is CASSEAPMNLNTEAFF.